Listed below are T cell receptor beta chains from one sample, sequenced in a study of blood T cell repertoires in COVID-19. The table came from immunoSEQ multiplex PCR; TCRdb's copy has only in-frame clones and leaves some out. Among around 250,000 clones, 80% to 90% were seen once, and the ten largest hold just over 8.5%. The source material was peripheral blood. Receptors were obtained from a man in his forties or fifties with active or convalescent COVID-19. Each CDR3 is given with its conserved first and last residue. The D gene is left open where the match is weak. Size values are once, few and many counts, or a class for expanded clones, and some rows have none.

abundance	d_gene	len	v_gene	j_gene	CDR3nt	CDR3aa
.	.	14	TRBV10-3	TRBJ2-7	TGTGCCATCAGTGGGAGGGGTAAGTCCTACGAGCAGTACTTC	CAISGRGKSYEQYF
few	.	17	TRBV5-4	TRBJ1-6	TGTGCCAGCAGCTTCAGGGCGGCTACGGCAAGGGATTCACCCCTCCACTTT	CASSFRAATARDSPLHF
.	.	17	TRBV5-1	TRBJ1-4	TGCGCCAGCAGCCAGGCTTCGGGATTCTCAAGAGGAGAAAAACTGTTTTTT	CASSQASGFSRGEKLFF
once	.	16	TRBV4-1	TRBJ2-7	TGCGCCAGCAGCCAAGAAGTCTCAGGGCGGACCTACGAGCAGTACTTC	CASSQEVSGRTYEQYF
.	TRBD2	14	TRBV30	TRBJ2-3	TGTGCCTGGAGCGGCGCGGGGGGCACAGATACGCAGTATTTT	CAWSGAGGTDTQYF
.	TRBD2	17	TRBV11-3	TRBJ2-1	TGTGCCAGCAGCCCCATGCCGGGAGGAGGGACCTACAATGAGCAGTTCTTC	CASSPMPGGGTYNEQFF
once	.	16	TRBV5-5	TRBJ1-1	TGTGCCAGCAGCTTGGAGCCAGGGGATTACGGCACTGAAGCTTTCTTT	CASSLEPGDYGTEAFF
.	.	14	TRBV7-9	TRBJ2-5	TGTGCCAGCAGCTCCCCCATACTAGCAGAGACCCAGTACTTC	CASSSPILAETQYF
few	.	13	TRBV2	TRBJ2-2	TGTGCCAGCATCTTGGACAGCACCGGGGAGCTGTTTTTT	CASILDSTGELFF
.	.	18	TRBV19	TRBJ2-2	TGTGCCAGTAGTCCCAACCTCCCGACAGCGATGAACACCGGGGAGCTGTTTTTT	CASSPNLPTAMNTGELFF
once	.	11	TRBV29-1	TRBJ2-5	TGCAGCGCCCTCCCGGGGGAGACCCAGTACTTC	CSALPGETQYF
.	TRBD1	14	TRBV14	TRBJ1-4	TGTGCCAGCAGCCCACGGACAGGGAATGAAAAACTGTTTTTT	CASSPRTGNEKLFF
.	.	13	TRBV9	TRBJ1-1	TGTGCCAGCAGCGTATACCCCGGGGCTGAAGCTTTCTTT	CASSVYPGAEAFF
few	.	18	TRBV6-6	TRBJ1-1	TGTGCCAGCAGTCCTGGACAGATCAACAGAATATCGAACACTGAAGCTTTCTTT	CASSPGQINRISNTEAFF
few	TRBD1	15	TRBV6-5	TRBJ1-5	TGTGCCAGCGAAACCGGGACAGGGGGCGATCAGCCCCAGCATTTT	CASETGTGGDQPQHF
few	.	14	TRBV6-6	TRBJ2-1	TGTGCCAGCAGTTACTCTCGGGTCTACAATGAGCAGTTCTTC	CASSYSRVYNEQFF
.	TRBD2	17	TRBV27	TRBJ2-7	TGTGCCAGCAGTTCCCCCCAGACTAGCGGGAGAGGATACGAGCAGTACTTC	CASSSPQTSGRGYEQYF
once	.	13	TRBV30	TRBJ1-6	TGTGCCTGTGTGAGCTCCTATAATTCACCCCTCCACTTT	CACVSSYNSPLHF
few	.	11	TRBV12-3/TRBV12-4	TRBJ1-2	TGTGCCAGCAGCAAAAACACCGGCTACACCTTC	CASSKNTGYTF
.	.	14	TRBV7-9	TRBJ1-3	TGTGCCAGCAGCTCCCAAACTGCTGGAAACACCATATATTTT	CASSSQTAGNTIYF
.	TRBD1	15	TRBV30	TRBJ1-2	TGTGCCTGGACCGGGACAGGTTGGGGGAGCTATGGCTACACCTTC	CAWTGTGWGSYGYTF
few	TRBD2	15	TRBV5-1	TRBJ2-7	TGCGCCAGCAGCTTGGATCCTAGCGGGGGCTACGAGCAGTACTTC	CASSLDPSGGYEQYF